This T cell receptor (beta chain) was sequenced during a study of blood T cell repertoires in COVID-19. On the study more broadly: The analysed material was cDNA or gDNA that came from T cells, B-cell-depleted T cells, or PBMCs.

Sequenced by immunoSEQ multiplex PCR; TCRdb stores in-frame clones only, minus some. In the table there are around 250,000 clones, more than 85% of which are singletons. This CDR3 region has 14 residues. The germline V gene encodes CDR1 MNHEY and CDR2 SMNVEV (reference sequence). With V trimmed by 1 base and J by 4 bases, 3 bases remained unmatched. Sequenced sample: PBMCs or T cells enriched from blood (not recorded which). The V gene is TRBV27, the J gene TRBJ2-7, with 8 bases aligning to TRBD1. This TCR came from a man in his forties who had been exposed to COVID-19. CDR3 amino acids: CASSLYRGDYEQYF. CDR3 DNA: TGTGCCAGCAGTTTATACAGGGGGGATTACGAGCAGTACTTC.